This T cell receptor (beta chain) emerged from a study of Tregs in tolerant kidney transplant recipients. Sequenced by immunoSEQ multiplex PCR; TCRdb stores in-frame clones only, minus some. The sample has some 21,000 clones, roughly 80% seen once. For this clone: Antigen: not known.

Mixed chimerism was transient after nonmyeloablative marrow transplants from related graft donors. Study conclusions and caveats: Findings come from small patient numbers and require larger validation.

The sample in question was CD8+ T cells from blood (PBMCs), obtained 6 months after the transplant. The sequence was collected from a human patient who received a combined kidney and bone marrow transplant. Part of the T cell pool may stem from the graft donor.

DNA of the CDR3: TGTGCCAGCGGCCGACAGGGATACTACGAGCAGTACTTC. It yields the protein CASGRQGYYEQYF. The chain combines TRBV28 with TRBJ2-7; TRBD1 aligns across 7 bases. The CDR3 loop spans 13 amino acids. CDR1 and CDR2 (germline): MDHEN, SYDVKM. Trimming removed 8 bases from V and 3 bases from J; junction bases left unmatched: 7.